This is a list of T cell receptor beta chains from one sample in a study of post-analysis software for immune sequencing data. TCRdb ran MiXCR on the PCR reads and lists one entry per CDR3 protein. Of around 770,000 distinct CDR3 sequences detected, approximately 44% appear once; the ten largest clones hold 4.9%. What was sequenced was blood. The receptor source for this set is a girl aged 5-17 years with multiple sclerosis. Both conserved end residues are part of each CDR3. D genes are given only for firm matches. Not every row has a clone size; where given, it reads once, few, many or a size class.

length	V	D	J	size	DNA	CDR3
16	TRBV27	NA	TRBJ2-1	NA	TGTGCCAGCAGTCACACTAGTTTTGTCTCCTACAATGAGCAGTTCTTC	CASSHTSFVSYNEQFF
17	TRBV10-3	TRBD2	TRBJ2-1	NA	TGTGCCATCAGTGACCGACTAGCGGGAGGCCACTACAATGAGCAGTTCTTC	CAISDRLAGGHYNEQFF
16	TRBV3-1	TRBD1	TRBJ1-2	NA	TGTGCCAGCAGCCAAGAAGGCCTGACAGGGTACCATGGCTACACCTTC	CASSQEGLTGYHGYTF
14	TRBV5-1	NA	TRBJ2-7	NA	TGCGCCAGCAGCTTGGCCGGCTTCCCTTACGAGCAGTACTTC	CASSLAGFPYEQYF
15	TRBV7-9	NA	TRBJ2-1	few	TGTGCCAGCAGCCCCCCTCCGCGGTCCTACAATGAGCAGTTCTTC	CASSPPPRSYNEQFF
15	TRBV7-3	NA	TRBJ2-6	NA	TGTGCCAGCAGCTCCCCGCGGTCTGGGGCCAACGTCCTGACTTTC	CASSSPRSGANVLTF
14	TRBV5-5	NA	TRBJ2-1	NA	TGTGCCAGCAGCTTGGGGACGGAATACAATGAGCAGTTCTTC	CASSLGTEYNEQFF
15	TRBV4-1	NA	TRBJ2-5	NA	TGCGCCAGCAGCCAATTCGATAGCGGTCGGGAGACCCAGTACTTC	CASSQFDSGRETQYF
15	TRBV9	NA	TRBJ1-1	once	TGTGCCAGCAGCGATTACAGGGAACTCGAGGCTGAAGCTTTCTTT	CASSDYRELEAEAFF
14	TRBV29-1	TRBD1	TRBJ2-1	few	TGCAGCGTTTCCCGACAGGGCCCCTACAATGAGCAGTTCTTC	CSVSRQGPYNEQFF
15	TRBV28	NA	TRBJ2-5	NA	TGTGCCAGCAGTTCTGGGACACTGGGGTGGGGGACCCAGTACTTC	CASSSGTLGWGTQYF
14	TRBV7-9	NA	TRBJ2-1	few	TGTGCCAGCAGCTTAGAACCCCCCGCAGATGAGCAGTTCTTC	CASSLEPPADEQFF
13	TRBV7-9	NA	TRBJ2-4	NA	TGTGCCAGCAGCCCGACAAAATCGGGAGAGCAGTACTTC	CASSPTKSGEQYF
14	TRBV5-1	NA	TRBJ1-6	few	TGCGCCAGCAGCTTGGGGGATTATAATTCACCCCTCCACTTT	CASSLGDYNSPLHF
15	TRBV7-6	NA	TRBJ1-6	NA	TGTGCCAGCAGCCCGACCCGTGGAGGGAATTCACCCCTCCACTTT	CASSPTRGGNSPLHF
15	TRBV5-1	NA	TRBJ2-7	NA	TGCGCCAGCAGCCCCACCGGGGCAGGAACCTACGAGCAGTACTTC	CASSPTGAGTYEQYF
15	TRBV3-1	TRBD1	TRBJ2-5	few	TGTGCCAGCAGCCAAGCCTTGGACAGGGCAGAGACCCAGTACTTC	CASSQALDRAETQYF
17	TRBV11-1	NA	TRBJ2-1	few	TGTGCCAGCAGCAACTGGTGGGGGCGCGGAGGTTACAATGAGCAGTTCTTC	CASSNWWGRGGYNEQFF
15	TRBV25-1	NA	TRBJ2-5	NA	TGTGCCAGCAGTGAATTGGGAGGGGGCCTGGAGACCCAGTACTTC	CASSELGGGLETQYF
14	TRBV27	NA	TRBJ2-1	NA	TGTGCCAGCTCTTCGGGGGTCCCCATGGGTGAGCAGTTCTTC	CASSSGVPMGEQFF
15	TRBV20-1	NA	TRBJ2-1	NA	TGCAGTGCTAGAGATGGAGCGGTTGCCTACAATGAGCAGTTCTTC	CSARDGAVAYNEQFF
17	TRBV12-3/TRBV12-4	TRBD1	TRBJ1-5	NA	TGTGCCAGCAGGTTATCGGGACAGGGCCTTTGGAATCAGCCCCAGCATTTT	CASRLSGQGLWNQPQHF
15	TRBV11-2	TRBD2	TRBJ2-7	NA	TGTGCCAGCAGCTTAGCGTCAGCGGGAGCTAACGAGCAGTACTTC	CASSLASAGANEQYF
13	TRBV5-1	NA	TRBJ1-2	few	TGCGCCAGCGGCCCTACAGATGTCTATGGCTACACCTTC	CASGPTDVYGYTF
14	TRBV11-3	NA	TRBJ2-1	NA	TGTGCCAGCAGCTTTGAAAATATAGTCAATGAGCAGTTCTTC	CASSFENIVNEQFF
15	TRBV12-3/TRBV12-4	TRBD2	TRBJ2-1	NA	TGTGCCAGCAACTCCCCACTGGGGCGGGAGGATGAGCAGTTCTTC	CASNSPLGREDEQFF
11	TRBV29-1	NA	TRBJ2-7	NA	TGCAGCGTTGTTGCCCCCTACGAGCAGTACTTC	CSVVAPYEQYF
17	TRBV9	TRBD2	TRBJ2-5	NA	TGTGCCAGCAGCCGCGACCCGGGACCTCAAACGGGAGGGACCCAGTACTTC	CASSRDPGPQTGGTQYF
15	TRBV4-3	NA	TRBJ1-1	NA	TGCGCCAGCAGCCATGCCACGGGGCTGAACACTGAAGCTTTCTTT	CASSHATGLNTEAFF
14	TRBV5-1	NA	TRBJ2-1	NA	TGTGCCAGCAGTTTAGCGCAAGGTTACAATGAGCAGTTCTTC	CASSLAQGYNEQFF
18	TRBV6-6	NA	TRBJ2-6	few	TGTGCCACGCATGTCAGTGGAGGAACGGGATCTGGGGCCAACGTCCTGACTTTC	CATHVSGGTGSGANVLTF
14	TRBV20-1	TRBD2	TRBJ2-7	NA	TGCAGTGCTCCTCGGCCGGGACTAGCTTACGAGCAGTACTTC	CSAPRPGLAYEQYF
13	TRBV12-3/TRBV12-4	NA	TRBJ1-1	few	TGTGCCAGCAGCCCTAGGGCGAACACTGAAGCTTTCTTT	CASSPRANTEAFF
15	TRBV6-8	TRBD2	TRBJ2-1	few	TGTGCCAGCAGAGTCGAGCGGGAGGTCAACAATGAGCAGTTCTTC	CASRVEREVNNEQFF
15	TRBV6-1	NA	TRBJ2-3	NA	TGTGCCAGCAGTGCCCTACAGCGGGCCTCCGATACGCAGTATTTT	CASSALQRASDTQYF
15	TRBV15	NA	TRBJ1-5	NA	TGTGCCACCAGCAGGAGCGGACTTAGCAATCAGCCCCAGCATTTT	CATSRSGLSNQPQHF
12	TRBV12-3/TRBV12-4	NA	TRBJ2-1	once	TGTGCCAGCGCTCTCGTCCGGGATGAGCAGTTCTTC	CASALVRDEQFF
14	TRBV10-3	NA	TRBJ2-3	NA	TGTGCCATCAGTGATGAGGGAACTCGAGATACGCAGTATTTT	CAISDEGTRDTQYF
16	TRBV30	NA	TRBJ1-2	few	TGTGCCTGGAGTCCGTGGGAGGCGTCGTCTAACTATGGCTACACCTTC	CAWSPWEASSNYGYTF
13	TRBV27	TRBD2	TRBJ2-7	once	TGTGCCAGCAGCCGACTAGCGTGGGGGGAGCAGTACTTC	CASSRLAWGEQYF
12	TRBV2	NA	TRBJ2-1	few	TGTGCCAGCAGACCGGACGGCAATGAGCAGTTCTTC	CASRPDGNEQFF
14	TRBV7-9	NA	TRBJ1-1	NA	TGTGCCAGCAGCTTAGGTCGGGGTTTTACCCAAGCTTTCTTT	CASSLGRGFTQAFF
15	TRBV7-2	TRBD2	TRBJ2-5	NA	TGTGCCAGCAGCTTAGGCCTAGCGGTCCTAAAGACCCAGTACTTC	CASSLGLAVLKTQYF
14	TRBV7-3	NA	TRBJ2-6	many	TGTGCCAGCAGCTTAGGAGGGGGTGGCAACGTCCTGACTTTC	CASSLGGGGNVLTF
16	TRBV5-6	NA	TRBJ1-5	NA	TGTGCCAGCAGCTTGGGGGCGGGGCAGGGACATCAGCCCCAGCATTTT	CASSLGAGQGHQPQHF
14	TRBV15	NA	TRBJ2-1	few	TGTGCCACCAGCAGTTGGACCTCGTACAATGAGCAGTTCTTC	CATSSWTSYNEQFF
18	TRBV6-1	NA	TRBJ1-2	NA	TGTGCCAGCAGTCAAACACGGTGGGGACGCGAAATGACTTATGGCTACACCTTC	CASSQTRWGREMTYGYTF
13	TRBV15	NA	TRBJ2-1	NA	TGTGCCACCAGCAGAGATTTGTTCAAGGAGCAGTTCTTC	CATSRDLFKEQFF
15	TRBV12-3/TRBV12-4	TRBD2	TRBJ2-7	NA	TGTGCCAGCAGTTTGGGGCTAGCGGTATTCTACGAGCAGTACTTC	CASSLGLAVFYEQYF
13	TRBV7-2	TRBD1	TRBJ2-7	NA	TGTGCCAGCAGCTGGGGGACAGACGTCGAGCAGTACTTC	CASSWGTDVEQYF
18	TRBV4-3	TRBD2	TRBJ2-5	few	TGCGCCAGCAGCCAATCGGGACTAGCGGGAGGCTTCCAAGAGACCCAGTACTTC	CASSQSGLAGGFQETQYF
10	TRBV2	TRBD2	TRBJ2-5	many	TGTGCCAGCCGGGGGGAAACCCAGTACTTC	CASRGETQYF
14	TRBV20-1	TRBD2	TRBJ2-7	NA	TGCAGTGCTAGAGATCGACTAGCGGTCTACGAGCAGTACTTC	CSARDRLAVYEQYF
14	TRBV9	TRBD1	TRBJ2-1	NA	TGTGCCAGCAGCCCTCGGGACAGACTCAATGAGCAGTTCTTC	CASSPRDRLNEQFF
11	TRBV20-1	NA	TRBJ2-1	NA	TGCAGTGCTAGAGAGCCCCCCGAGCAGTTCTTC	CSAREPPEQFF